The 20 T cell receptor beta chains in this list originate from one sample, sequenced in a study of blood T cell repertoires in COVID-19. Profiling relied on immunoSEQ multiplex PCR, and the TCRdb table lists in-frame clones only, not all of them. There are more than 150,000 clones in the sample; approximately 80% occur only once, and 2.9% lies in the top ten. Sequences were obtained from peripheral blood. The receptors were gathered from a woman aged 55-70 years with acute or convalescent COVID-19.

V is TRBV15 and J is TRBJ1-2; a possible D gene is TRBD1 (6 bases). CDR1 and CDR2 (germline): LNHNV, YYDKDF (reference sequence). Trimming pared 0 bases from V and 5 bases from J, leaving 13 bases between. This CDR3 is 15 amino acids long. The DNA of the CDR3 is TGTGCCACCAGCAGAGATCTGGGGGCCAGTTATGGCTACACCTTC. Its protein product is CATSRDLGASYGYTF.

The table lists this clone with a few counts. This chain joins TRBV27 and TRBJ2-1, with TRBD2 matching 14 bases. V was clipped by 0 bases and J by 10 bases; unmatched bases: 11. Germline V gene lookup returns CDR1 MNHEY and CDR2 SMNVEV (reference sequence). CDR3 length: 18 residues. CDR3 sequence reads: CASSLSPTSGGARAEQFF. The CDR3 bases are TGTGCCAGCAGTTTATCGCCGACTAGCGGGGGGGCACGAGCCGAGCAGTTCTTC.

The rearrangement joins TRBV29-1 to TRBJ2-7; 7 nucleotides align to TRBD1. The length of the CDR3 is 14 residues. Germline lookup yields CDR1 SQVTM and CDR2 ANQGSEA. After removal of 6 bases from V and 2 bases from J, the junction contained 10 bases not matched to a gene. The CDR3 bases are TGCAGCGTAATAGGGGGCCTGGCCCCCTACGAGCAGTACTTC. Protein product: CSVIGGLAPYEQYF.

This clone has only one observation. This chain links TRBV5-6 with TRBJ1-2, with unresolved D. The CDR3 has 12 amino acids. Looked up from germline, CDR1 is SGHDT and CDR2 is YYEEEE. Trimming stripped 3 bases from V and 4 bases from J, with 7 bases between. CDR3 DNA: TGTGCCAGCAGCTCCGCCGGCTATGGCTACACCTTC. Protein sequence: CASSSAGYGYTF.

The rearrangement uses TRBV6-5 and TRBJ1-2, with TRBD1 matching over 8 bases. From germline, CDR1 is MNHEY and CDR2 SVGAGI. The CDR3 consists of 13 residues. J gave up 8 bases and V 5 bases, and 7 bases lay outside the gene matches. Here the CDR3 DNA reads TGTGCCAGCAGTCAGCGGACAGGGCTCGGCTACACCTTC. Its translation is CASSQRTGLGYTF.

Concerning this clone itself: Distinct nucleotide sequences in the sample also encode this CDR3. The rearrangement joins TRBV9 to TRBJ1-2, with D uncertain. CDR3 length equals 13 residues. Trimming cost V 0 bases and J 2 bases, with 5 bases left between them. The germline gives CDR1 SGDLS, CDR2 YYNGEE. Written as DNA, the CDR3 is TGTGCCAGCAGCGTAGATTCGAACTATGGCTACACCTTC. It yields the protein CASSVDSNYGYTF. Full variable domain (remainder filled in from reference TRBV9 and TRBJ1-2): DSGVTQTPKHLITATGQRVTLRCSPRSGDLSVYWYQQSLDQGLQFLIQYYNGEERAKGNILERFSAQQFPDLHSELNLSSLELGDSALYFCASSVDSNYGYTFGSGTRLTVV.

V gene TRBV6-5 combines with J gene TRBJ2-7, with 11 nucleotides matching TRBD2. From germline, CDR1 is MNHEY and CDR2 SVGAGI. This CDR3 has 15 amino acids. The junction had 7 bases not matched to a gene; V was cut back by 7 bases and J by 2 bases. The CDR3 sequence: CASTSPTSGTYEQYF. Written as DNA, the CDR3 is TGTGCCAGCACCTCACCGACTAGCGGGACCTACGAGCAGTACTTC.

This clone was seen once. V usage is TRBV4-2 and J usage is TRBJ2-1; a possible D gene is TRBD2 (7 bases). The V end was cut by 0 bases, the J end by 7 bases, with 16 bases between. Germline assignment: CDR1 LGHNA and CDR2 YNFKEQ. This CDR3 region has 16 residues. The CDR3 loop is CASSQEERGAINEQFF. DNA of the CDR3: TGTGCCAGCAGCCAAGAAGAACGGGGGGCCATAAATGAGCAGTTCTTC.

The chain links TRBV6-5 to TRBJ2-7; tentative D call: TRBD2 (5 bases). V was cut by 7 bases and J by 1 base, with 14 bases left in between. From germline, CDR1 is MNHEY and CDR2 SVGAGI. The CDR3 runs 14 residues. The CDR3 here is CASTLGARSYEQYF. In DNA form, the CDR3 reads TGTGCCAGCACCCTGGGAGCCCGGTCCTACGAGCAGTACTTC.

The chain couples TRBV7-2 to TRBJ2-2, with 10 bases aligning to TRBD2. Germline CDR1 is SGHTA and CDR2 is FQGNSA. V was clipped by 4 bases and J by 0 bases; unmatched bases: 5. This CDR3 is built from 17 residues. The CDR3 DNA reads as TGTGCCAGCAGCTCCCCCGGACTAGCGGCGAACACCGGGGAGCTGTTTTTT. Protein: CASSSPGLAANTGELFF.

The chain employs TRBV5-1 and TRBJ2-7; TRBD2 might be the D (5 bases). Germline lookup yields CDR1 SGHRS and CDR2 YFSETQ. V lost 2 bases and J 3 bases, leaving 9 bases between the germline ends. The CDR3 runs to 13 residues. The CDR3 region has the DNA TGCGCCAGCAGCTTACGGGGATTCTACGAGCAGTACTTC. Protein sequence: CASSLRGFYEQYF.

The chain has TRBV5-1 and TRBJ1-2; D possibly corresponds to TRBD1 (5 bases). CDR1 is SGHRS and CDR2 is YFSETQ in the germline V gene. V lost 0 bases and J lost 2, with 11 bases in between. This CDR3 is 15 amino acids long. The CDR3 DNA is TGCGCCAGCAGCTTGGAGGGGTTGGGGAACTATGGCTACACCTTC. It specifies CASSLEGLGNYGYTF.

In this sample, this clone turned up once. The chain combines TRBV9 with TRBJ2-7, with D perhaps matching TRBD1 (7 bases). The V end was cut by 5 bases, the J end by 1 base, with 16 bases between. The germline V gene has CDR1 SGDLS and CDR2 YYNGEE. The CDR3 length is 15 residues. The CDR3 protein is CASSRQGGLSYEQYF. The CDR3 nucleotides read TGTGCCAGCAGTAGACAGGGAGGCCTTTCCTACGAGCAGTACTTC.

Only one count was recorded for this clone. The chain combines TRBV7-9 with TRBJ1-6; TRBD1 aligns across 8 bases. Unmatched junction bases numbered 18, after V lost 5 bases and J lost 6 bases. CDR3 length: 19 amino acids. Germline CDR1 and CDR2: SEHNR and FQNEAQ (reference sequence). CDR3 sequence reads: CASSLPGGAGHGANSPLHF. In nucleotides, the CDR3 is TGTGCCAGCAGCCTACCAGGGGGCGCGGGACATGGGGCTAATTCACCCCTCCACTTT.

The gene calls are TRBV19 and TRBJ1-1, with 8 positions matching TRBD1. The CDR3 has 14 residues. The germline V gene encodes CDR1 LNHDA and CDR2 SQIVND (reference sequence). V dropped 6 bases and J dropped 4; count of bases not matched to a gene: 7. Here the CDR3 reads CASRTLTGATEAFF. The CDR3 DNA reads TGTGCCAGTAGGACCCTGACAGGGGCCACTGAAGCTTTCTTT.

The rearrangement uses TRBV5-4 and TRBJ1-3; D not resolved. V lost 0 bases to trimming and J lost 4 bases, with 8 bases between them. CDR3 length: 14 amino acids. Looked up from germline, CDR1 is SGHNT and CDR2 is YYREEE (reference sequence). The CDR3 nucleotides read TGTGCCAGCAGCTTGGACTTGCTCGGAAACACCATATATTTT. Encoded protein: CASSLDLLGNTIYF.

The rearrangement joins TRBV6-5 to TRBJ2-7; D may be TRBD1 (6 bases). Germline loops: CDR1 MNHEY, CDR2 SVGAGI. CDR3 length equals 14 residues. The V gene lost 2 bases and the J gene lost 6 bases, with 14 bases spanning the gap. This CDR3 is CASSYGRTVPEQYF. The DNA of the CDR3 is TGTGCCAGCAGTTACGGAAGGACAGTCCCCGAGCAGTACTTC.

This sequence joins TRBV4-1 and TRBJ1-2, with unresolved D. The CDR3 is 16 residues long. V was pared by 1 base and J by 0 bases, with 12 bases between. The germline CDR1 and CDR2 sequences are MGHRA and YSYEKL. The CDR3 DNA sequence: TGCGCCAGCAGCCAAGTTTGGAGGGAAGCTAACTATGGCTACACCTTC. As protein: CASSQVWREANYGYTF.

The V call is TRBV20-1, the J call TRBJ2-2; 9 nucleotides align to TRBD2. Unmatched junction bases numbered 12, after V lost 3 bases and J lost 4 bases. Germline assignment: CDR1 DFQATT and CDR2 SNEGSKA (reference sequence). This CDR3 is 17 amino acids long. The CDR3: CSASWRRGGSSTGELFF. DNA for the CDR3: TGCAGTGCTAGTTGGCGGCGGGGGGGCTCAAGCACCGGGGAGCTGTTTTTT.

The V gene is TRBV7-9, the J gene TRBJ1-6, with a tentative D call TRBD1 (6 bases). This CDR3 has 16 amino acids. CDR1 and CDR2 (germline): SEHNR, FQNEAQ (reference sequence). V lost 4 bases and J lost 10, with 20 bases in between. CDR3 in amino acids: CASSWTAGTGTSPLHF. The CDR3 nucleotides are TGTGCCAGCAGCTGGACAGCCGGGACGGGTACATCACCCCTCCACTTT.